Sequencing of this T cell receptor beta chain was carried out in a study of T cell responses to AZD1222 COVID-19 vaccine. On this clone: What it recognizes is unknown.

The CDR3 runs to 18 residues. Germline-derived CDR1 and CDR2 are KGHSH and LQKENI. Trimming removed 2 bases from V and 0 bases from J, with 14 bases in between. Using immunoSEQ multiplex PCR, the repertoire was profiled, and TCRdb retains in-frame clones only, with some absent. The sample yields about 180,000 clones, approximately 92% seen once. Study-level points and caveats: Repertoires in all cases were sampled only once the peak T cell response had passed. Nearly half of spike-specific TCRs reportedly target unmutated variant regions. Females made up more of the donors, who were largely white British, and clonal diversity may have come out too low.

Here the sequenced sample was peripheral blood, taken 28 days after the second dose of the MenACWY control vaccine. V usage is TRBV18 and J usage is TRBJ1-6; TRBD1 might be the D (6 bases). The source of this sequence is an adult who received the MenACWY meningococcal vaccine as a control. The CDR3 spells CASSPSGALSSYNSPLHF. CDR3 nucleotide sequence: TGTGCCAGCTCACCATCAGGGGCCCTCAGCTCCTATAATTCACCCCTCCACTTT. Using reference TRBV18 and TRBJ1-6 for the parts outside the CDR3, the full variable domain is NAGVMQNPRHLVRRRGQEARLRCSPMKGHSHVYWYRQLPEEGLKFMVYLQKENIIDESGMPKERFSAEFPKEGPSILRIQQVVRGDSAAYFCASSPSGALSSYNSPLHFGNGTRLTVT.